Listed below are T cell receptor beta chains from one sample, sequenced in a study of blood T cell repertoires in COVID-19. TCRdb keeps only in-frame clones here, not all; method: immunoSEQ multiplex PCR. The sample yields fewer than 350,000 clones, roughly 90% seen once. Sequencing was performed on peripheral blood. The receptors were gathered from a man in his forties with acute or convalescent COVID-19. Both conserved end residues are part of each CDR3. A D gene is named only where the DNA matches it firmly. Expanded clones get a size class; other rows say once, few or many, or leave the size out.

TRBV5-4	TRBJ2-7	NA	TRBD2	CASSLGGTSGVREQYF	TGTGCCAGCAGCTTGGGGGGAACTAGCGGGGTTCGCGAGCAGTACTTC
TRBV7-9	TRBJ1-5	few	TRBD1	CASSADRENQPQHF	TGTGCCAGCAGCGCGGACAGGGAAAATCAGCCCCAGCATTTT
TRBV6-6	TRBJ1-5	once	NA	CASRLDSNQPQHF	TGTGCCAGCAGGTTAGATAGCAATCAGCCCCAGCATTTT
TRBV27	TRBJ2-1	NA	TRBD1	CASSRGQGIPEGFF	TGTGCCAGCAGTCGCGGACAGGGGATACCTGAAGGTTTCTTC
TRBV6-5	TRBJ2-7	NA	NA	CASSYSRGYEQYF	TGTGCCAGCAGTTACTCGAGAGGGTACGAGCAGTACTTC
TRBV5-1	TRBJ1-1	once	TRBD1	CASSPGTGVSLGTEAFF	TGCGCCAGCAGCCCAGGGACAGGAGTTTCCTTAGGAACTGAAGCTTTCTTT
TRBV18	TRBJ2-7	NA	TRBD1	CASSLGTGHPQDF	TGTGCCAGCTCACTAGGGACAGGACATCCTCAGGACTTC
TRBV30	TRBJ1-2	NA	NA	CAWSVWSGDGYTF	TGTGCCTGGAGTGTATGGTCAGGGGATGGCTACACCTTC
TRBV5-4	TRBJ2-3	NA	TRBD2	CASSSSGVGPADTQYF	TGTGCCAGCAGTTCAAGCGGGGTGGGGCCCGCAGATACGCAGTATTTT
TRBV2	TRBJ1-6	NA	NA	CASSERQDLGSPLHF	TGTGCCAGCAGTGAGAGGCAAGATCTCGGTTCACCCCTCCACTTT
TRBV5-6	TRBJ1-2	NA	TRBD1	CASSLQGGYGYTF	TGTGCCAGCAGCTTACAGGGGGGCTATGGCTACACCTTC
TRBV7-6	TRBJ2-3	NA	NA	CASSLGGLPGTDTQYF	TGTGCCAGCAGCTTAGGGGGACTCCCTGGCACAGATACGCAGTATTTT
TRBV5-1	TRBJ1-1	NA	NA	CASSLGGDGPEAFF	TGCGCCAGCAGCTTGGGGGGAGACGGTCCTGAAGCTTTCTTT
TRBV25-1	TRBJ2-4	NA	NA	CASSEWDTGREAKNIQYF	TGTGCCAGCAGTGAATGGGATACAGGGAGGGAGGCCAAAAACATTCAGTACTTC
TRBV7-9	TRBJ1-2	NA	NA	CASTPGQTSPYGYTF	TGTGCCAGCACCCCTGGACAGACTAGCCCCTATGGCTACACCTTC
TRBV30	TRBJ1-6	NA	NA	CAWSEDTTFLIDNSPLHF	TGTGCCTGGAGTGAAGACACCACTTTCCTTATCGATAATTCACCCCTCCACTTT